Listed here is a single TCR beta chain. Some clones are missing from TCRdb's copy, which holds only in-frame ones; the method was immunoSEQ multiplex PCR. The sample has 300,000 to 350,000 clones; 80% to 90% are singletons. This record belongs to a study of blood T cell repertoires in COVID-19. Sequencing was carried out using PBMCs or T cells enriched from blood (not recorded which). This TCR derives from a young man who had recovered from COVID-19.

The CDR3 DNA sequence: TGTGCCAGCAGCGACAGGGGTAATCAGCCCCAGCATTTT. It specifies CASSDRGNQPQHF. The V call is TRBV2, the J call TRBJ1-5; 8 bases line up with TRBD1. V was pared by 6 bases and J by 4 bases, with 2 bases of the junction left unmatched. CDR1 and CDR2 from the germline V gene are SNHLY and FYNNEI. This CDR3 contains 13 residues.